Below, 8 T cell receptor beta chains from the same sample are listed, as sequenced in a study of T cell responses to AZD1222 COVID-19 vaccine. The protocol was immunoSEQ multiplex PCR, while the TCRdb copy is restricted to in-frame clones and leaves out a portion. The data contain 150,000 to 200,000 clones, around 93% of them seen just once; the ten biggest clones take up under 5%. The sequences come from peripheral blood, collected on day 0 of AZD1222 vaccination. These receptors were taken from an adult in good health.

The chain is built from TRBV7-9 and TRBJ1-4; the D gene is possibly TRBD1 (5 bases). Germline V gives CDR1 SEHNR, CDR2 FQNEAQ (reference sequence). The V gene lost 4 bases and the J gene lost 4 bases, with 10 bases spanning the gap. The CDR3 has 14 amino acids. The CDR3 loop reads CASSSSGINEKLFF. The CDR3 DNA reads as TGTGCCAGCAGCTCATCAGGGATTAATGAAAAACTGTTTTTT. Filled out from reference TRBV7-9 and TRBJ1-4, the complete variable domain reads DTGVSQNPRHKITKRGQNVTFRCDPISEHNRLYWYRQTLGQGPEFLTYFQNEAQLEKSRLLSDRFSAERPKGSFSTLEIQRTEQGDSAMYLCASSSSGINEKLFFGSGTQLSVL.

The chain recombines TRBV19 with TRBJ2-7; no clear D. Germline CDR1 and CDR2: LNHDA and SQIVND (reference sequence). Trimming removed 3 bases at V and 0 bases at J, with 6 bases between. The CDR3 sequence is 13 residues long. Here the CDR3 reads CASSMWVSYEQYF. In DNA form, the CDR3 reads TGTGCCAGTAGTATGTGGGTCTCCTACGAGCAGTACTTC.

V and J are TRBV27 and TRBJ2-2; D remains ambiguous. Germline V lookup: CDR1 MNHEY, CDR2 SMNVEV (reference sequence). Trimming took off 4 bases at V and 4 bases at J, with 7 bases between the two ends. CDR3 length: 13 amino acids. The CDR3 loop reads CASSSDITGELFF. The CDR3 DNA is TGTGCCAGCAGTTCCGACATCACCGGGGAGCTGTTTTTT.

The J gene is TRBJ2-1, the V gene TRBV10-3; TRBD2 might be the D (6 bases). Germline V CDR1 and CDR2: ENHRY, SYGVKD. This CDR3 has 15 amino acids. Trimming removed 6 bases from V and 4 bases from J, with 16 bases in between. The CDR3 coding sequence is TGTGCCATCAGCCCTTATAGCGGCAATTACAATGAGCAGTTCTTC. It translates to CAISPYSGNYNEQFF.

The V call is TRBV24-1, the J call TRBJ2-1, with 14 bases lining up with TRBD2. V shed 3 bases, J shed 8 bases, and the junction held 2 bases outside the gene matches. Germline assignment: CDR1 KGHDR and CDR2 SFDVKD. The CDR3 runs to 15 residues. CDR3 residues: CATSDGTSGSHEQFF. The CDR3, as DNA: TGTGCCACCAGTGATGGGACTAGCGGGAGCCATGAGCAGTTCTTC.

The chain joins TRBV18 to TRBJ2-6; the D is unclear. Trimming pared 1 base from V and 2 bases from J, leaving 12 bases between. The CDR3 runs 17 residues. Germline-derived CDR1 and CDR2 are KGHSH and LQKENI. The CDR3 DNA reads as TGTGCCAGCTCACCACAGGGATCAATACCTGGGGCCAACGTCCTGACTTTC. Its protein product is CASSPQGSIPGANVLTF.

V usage is TRBV20-1 and J usage is TRBJ2-7; D unclear. The germline CDR1 and CDR2 sequences are DFQATT and SNEGSKA (reference sequence). The CDR3 runs to 12 residues. Trimming took 6 bases from V and 1 from J, leaving 10 bases between them. The CDR3, as DNA: TGCAGTGCCAGTGGGCAGTCCTACGAGCAGTACTTC. Protein sequence: CSASGQSYEQYF.

DNA of the CDR3: TGTGCCAGTAGTCCGGGGGTAGCGGACTATGGCTACACCTTC. Protein product: CASSPGVADYGYTF. The chain links TRBV19 to TRBJ1-2, with D maybe TRBD1 (5 bases). The V gene lost 5 bases and the J gene lost 3 bases, with 13 bases spanning the gap. Germline CDR1 and CDR2: LNHDA and SQIVND (reference sequence). The CDR3 sequence is 14 residues long. The full variable domain, its missing parts supplied by reference TRBV19 and TRBJ1-2, is DGGITQSPKYLFRKEGQNVTLSCEQNLNHDAMYWYRQDPGQGLRLIYYSQIVNDFQKGDIAEGYSVSREKKESFPLTVTSAQKNPTAFYLCASSPGVADYGYTFGSGTRLTVV.